This T cell receptor beta chain was retrieved from a study of blood T cell repertoires in COVID-19. Cohort allocation depended upon clinical history that participants reported. In the authors' methods: By means of reference gene primer amplification, nucleated cell counts were estimated. The assay was immunoSEQ multiplex PCR, and TCRdb's table has in-frame clones only and misses some. The DNA gave D and trimming, while V, J and clone size come from that table. The table shows approximately 200,000 clones, with around 90% occurring only once. CDR1 is SGHRS and CDR2 is YFSETQ in the germline V gene. The CDR3 is made up of 15 amino acids. V dropped 0 bases and J dropped 0 bases, with 7 bases sitting between them.

The clonotype originates from a woman in her twenties or thirties who had recovered from COVID-19. The sequenced material came from PBMCs or T cells enriched from blood (not recorded which). The gene calls are TRBV5-1 and TRBJ1-5; tentative D call: TRBD1 (6 bases). CDR3 in DNA: TGCGCCAGCAGCTTGGTAGGGGGTAGCAATCAGCCCCAGCATTTT. It specifies CASSLVGGSNQPQHF.